The T cell receptor (beta chain) under discussion was sequenced for a study of T cells in localized non-small cell lung cancer. Findings and limits, study-wide: Researchers found a median roughly 56 of the top 100 tumor clones in adjacent lung. The study found T cell clonality highest in uninvolved adjacent lung, above tumor. Sequencing was limited to one tumor region, leaving the possibility of heterogeneity open.

Per germline, CDR1 SGHNT and CDR2 YENEEA. V dropped 5 bases and J dropped 3 bases, with 13 bases sitting between them. The CDR3 is made up of 14 amino acids. For this clone: The antigen is unknown.

Generated by immunoSEQ multiplex PCR, the TCRdb table keeps only in-frame clones and is missing some. The sample contains around 25,000 clones, around nine tenths of which appear only once. The clonotype originates from a female donor of 60 years or more with stage I lung adenocarcinoma. The sample here was peripheral blood, taken before any cancer treatment. The chain couples TRBV11-3 to TRBJ1-2; D is ambiguous. Here the CDR3 DNA reads TGTGCCAGCAGCATCCGGACCGAGCACTATGGCTACACCTTC. This encodes CASSIRTEHYGYTF.